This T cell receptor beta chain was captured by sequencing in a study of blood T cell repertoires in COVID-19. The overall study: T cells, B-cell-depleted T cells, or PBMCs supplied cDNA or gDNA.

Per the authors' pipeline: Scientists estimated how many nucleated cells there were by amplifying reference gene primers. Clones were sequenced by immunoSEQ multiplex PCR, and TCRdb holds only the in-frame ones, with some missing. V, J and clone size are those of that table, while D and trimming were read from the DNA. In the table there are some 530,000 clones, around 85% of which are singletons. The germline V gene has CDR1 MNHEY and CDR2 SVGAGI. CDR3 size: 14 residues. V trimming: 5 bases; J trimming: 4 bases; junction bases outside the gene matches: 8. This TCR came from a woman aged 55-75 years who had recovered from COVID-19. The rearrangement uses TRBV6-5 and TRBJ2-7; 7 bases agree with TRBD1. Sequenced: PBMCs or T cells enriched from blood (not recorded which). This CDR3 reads CASSHGQDGYEQYF. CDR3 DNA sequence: TGTGCCAGCAGTCACGGACAGGACGGGTACGAGCAGTACTTC.